This TCR beta chain was found in a study of blood T cells in healthy people across ages. The use of a sample-barcoded 5' primer and a J-beta primer mix characterized a second PCR of about 7 to 12 cycles. Each cDNA molecule carried a tag from a template-switch adaptor that contained 12 random nucleotides. TCRdb reanalysed the 5' RACE reads using MiXCR and keeps one entry per CDR3 protein. The table lists under 2,000,000 distinct CDR3 sequences, about 50% of them singletons. Caucasian, healthy and from Russia, the donors were aged between about 6 and 90. V lost 4 bases and J lost 2; bases outside the gene matches: 8. Germline loops: CDR1 LGHNA, CDR2 YSLEER. The CDR3 is made up of 16 amino acids.

V and J are TRBV4-3 and TRBJ1-3; 7 positions agree with TRBD1. This sequence was found in a woman between 40 and 50 years old in good health. The specimen was blood. CDR3 sequence reads: CASSRSTGNPGNTIYF. For the CDR3, the DNA is TGCGCCAGCAGCCGATCGACAGGGAATCCTGGAAACACCATATATTTT.